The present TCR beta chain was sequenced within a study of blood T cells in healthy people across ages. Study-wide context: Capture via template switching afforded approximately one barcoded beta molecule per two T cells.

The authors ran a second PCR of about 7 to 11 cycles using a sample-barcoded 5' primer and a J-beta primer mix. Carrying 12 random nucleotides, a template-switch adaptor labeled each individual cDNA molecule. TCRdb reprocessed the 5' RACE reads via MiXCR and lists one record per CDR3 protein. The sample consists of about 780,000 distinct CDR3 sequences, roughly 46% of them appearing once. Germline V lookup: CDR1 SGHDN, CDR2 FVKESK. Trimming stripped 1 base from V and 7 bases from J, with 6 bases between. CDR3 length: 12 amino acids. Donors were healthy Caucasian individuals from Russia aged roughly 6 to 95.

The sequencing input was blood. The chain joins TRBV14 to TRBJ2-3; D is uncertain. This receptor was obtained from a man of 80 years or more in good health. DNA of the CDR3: TGTGCCAGCAGCCAAGTCGGCAATACGCAGTATTTT. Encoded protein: CASSQVGNTQYF.